The T cell receptor (beta chain) described here comes from a study of Graves' ophthalmopathy and Graves' hyperthyroidism. Researchers took RNA transcripts and amplified TCR beta CDR3 regions from them. After a first-round RT-PCR with HTBI primers, a second-round multiplex PCR was run. Via MiXCR, TCRdb re-called the multiplex PCR reads, giving one row per CDR3 protein. The table lists 150,000 or so distinct CDR3 sequences, less than 45% of them singletons. This CDR3 region has 14 residues. Germline V CDR1 and CDR2: SGHTA, FQGNSA. V lost 5 bases and J lost 2; bases outside the gene matches: 6. The rearrangement uses TRBV7-2 and TRBJ2-7, with 7 nucleotides matching TRBD1. The clonotype originates from a woman aged 35 to 49 with Graves' ophthalmopathy. Sequencing was done on a sample of peripheral blood. The CDR3 spells CASSNRGAPYEQYF. In DNA, the CDR3 is TGTGCCAGCAGCAACAGGGGCGCCCCCTACGAGCAGTACTTC.